Below, 12 T cell receptor beta chains from the same sample are listed, as sequenced in a study of T cells after yellow fever vaccination. One entry per CDR3 protein, called by TCRdb with MiXCR from the 5' RACE reads. The sample has about 340,000 distinct CDR3 sequences; 8.7% are singletons. The sequencing here drew on PBMCs, taken on the day of the first yellow fever vaccination. These receptors all come from a man between 18 and 35 years old who received the YFV17D yellow fever vaccine.

This chain connects TRBV11-2 to TRBJ2-6, with D tentatively TRBD2 (5 bases). Germline assignment: CDR1 SGHAT and CDR2 FQNNGV. The ends were cut back, 0 bases at V and 4 bases at J, with 10 bases in the middle. The CDR3 loop spans 16 amino acids. CDR3 in DNA: TGTGCCAGCAGCTTAGATCCGGGAATGGGGGCCAACGTCCTGACTTTC. Its protein product is CASSLDPGMGANVLTF.

This clonotype was recorded once. A much larger clone sits a single nucleotide away, making a read error possible. This sequence joins TRBV18 and TRBJ1-1, with D maybe TRBD1 (5 bases). The CDR3 is 15 residues long. V dropped 2 bases and J dropped 4 bases, with 14 bases sitting between them. Per germline, CDR1 KGHSH and CDR2 LQKENI. DNA for the CDR3: TGTGCCAGCTCACCAGGGGCCTCCCATGGCACTGAAGCTTTCTTT. Protein product: CASSPGASHGTEAFF.

This chain uses TRBV4-1 with TRBJ1-2; D perhaps matches TRBD1 (5 bases). With 0 bases removed from V and 2 bases from J, the gap between germline ends came to 10 bases. Germline CDR1 is MGHRA and CDR2 is YSYEKL. There are 15 residues in the CDR3. For the CDR3, the DNA is TGCGCCAGCAGCCAAGATGAGGGGAGGAACTATGGCTACACCTTC. This encodes CASSQDEGRNYGYTF.

With regard to this clonotype: The germline gene is not matched at one end of the junction; a read error may be the cause. The CDR3 sequence: CASSLSVDNEQFF. DNA of the CDR3: TGTGCTAGCAGCTTATCCGTCGACAATGAGCAGTTCTTC. This chain connects TRBV7-7 to TRBJ2-1; unclear D gene. Germline V gives CDR1 SSHAT, CDR2 FNYEAQ (reference sequence). The CDR3 totals 13 residues.

The rearrangement joins TRBV4-1 to TRBJ1-5, with a tentative D call TRBD1 (6 bases). Germline V gene sequence: CDR1 MGHRA, CDR2 YSYEKL. The CDR3 has 15 amino acids. Here the CDR3 DNA reads TGCGCATCAGGGCACTTGGCAGGGGGCAATCAGCCCCAGCATTTT. This sequence encodes CASGHLAGGNQPQHF.

This clonotype was detected many times. The rearrangement links TRBV5-5 to TRBJ1-4, with no clear D. V was trimmed by 0 bases and J by 6 bases, leaving 9 bases between them. Per germline, CDR1 SGHKS and CDR2 YYEKEE (reference sequence). The CDR3 contains 14 residues. In DNA form, the CDR3 reads TGTGCCAGCAGCTTGGGATTGGGCCATGAAAAACTGTTTTTT. As protein: CASSLGLGHEKLFF.

This clonotype has only a few counts. The genes are TRBV7-3 and TRBJ2-1, with TRBD2 as a possible D gene (6 bases). The CDR3 sequence is 15 residues long. Germline V gene lookup returns CDR1 SGHTA and CDR2 FQGTGA. V gave up 5 bases and J gave up 8 bases, with 19 bases separating them. CDR3 in DNA: TGTGCCAGCAGCCCGCGGGGTTTGGATTCTGATGAGCAGTTCTTC. It yields the protein CASSPRGLDSDEQFF.

This clonotype showed up just a few times. The chain joins TRBV4-3 to TRBJ2-5, with 8 bases fitting TRBD2. CDR3 length: 15 amino acids. Germline loops: CDR1 LGHNA, CDR2 YSLEER. Trimming at V came to 4 bases and at J to 2 bases, leaving 6 bases not matched to a gene. As DNA, the CDR3 is TGCGCCAGCAGCCCCCGGGGGGGGACACAAGAGACCCAGTACTTC. Amino acid sequence: CASSPRGGTQETQYF.

The table lists this clonotype with a few counts. The chain links TRBV7-3 to TRBJ2-1, with a tentative D call TRBD1 (6 bases). CDR3 length: 15 amino acids. Germline V gene lookup returns CDR1 SGHTA and CDR2 FQGTGA. V shed 2 bases and J shed 5 bases, with 13 bases lying between them. For the CDR3, the DNA is TGTGCCAGCAGCTTAGAGGACAGACCCAACAATGAGCAGTTCTTC. Translation: CASSLEDRPNNEQFF. Full variable domain (rest looked up from reference TRBV7-3 and TRBJ2-1): GAGVSQTPSNKVTEKGKYVELRCDPISGHTALYWYRQSLGQGPEFLIYFQGTGAADDSGLPNDRFFAVRPEGSVSTLKIQRTERGDSAVYLCASSLEDRPNNEQFFGPGTRLTVL.

V usage is TRBV5-4 and J usage is TRBJ2-2; a possible D gene is TRBD2 (5 bases). Germline values: CDR1 SGHNT, CDR2 YYREEE (reference sequence). V was clipped by 1 base and J by 0 bases, with 10 bases between them. The CDR3 totals 16 residues. The CDR3 here is CASSLNRGTNTGELFF. CDR3 coding DNA: TGTGCCAGCAGCTTGAACCGAGGGACGAACACCGGGGAGCTGTTTTTT.

This clonotype was seen a handful of times. The rearrangement joins TRBV7-8 to TRBJ2-3, with D possibly matching TRBD2 (6 bases). CDR1 is SGHVS and CDR2 is FQNEAQ in the germline V gene. V lost 5 bases to trimming and J lost 4 bases, with 16 bases between them. The CDR3 covers 15 residues. The CDR3, as DNA: TGTGCCAGCAGCCGGGGCCCGGAGGGCTCAGATACGCAGTATTTT. Protein: CASSRGPEGSDTQYF.

This clonotype appeared many times. This chain uses TRBV12-3 or TRBV12-4 with TRBJ1-5; 9 bases are a match to TRBD1. V trimming: 6 bases; J trimming: 2 bases; junction bases outside the gene matches: 5. The CDR3 length is 15 residues. The CDR3 spells CASSGTGLGNQPQHF. The CDR3 region has the DNA TGTGCCAGCAGCGGGACAGGGCTAGGCAATCAGCCCCAGCATTTT.